This paragraph reports one TCR beta chain. This specimen comes from a study of blood T cell repertoires in COVID-19. Study summary: COVID-19 samples collected from the United States, Italy and Spain covered acute and convalescent phases. PBMCs, B-cell-depleted T cells, or T cells provided the cDNA or gDNA that made up the material.

In the authors' workflow: Using reference gene primer amplification, nucleated cell counts were estimated. Profiled with immunoSEQ multiplex PCR; TCRdb holds only in-frame clones, not every one. D and trimming come from the DNA, and the V and J calls and clone size come from that table. The table has roughly 110,000 clones, about 81% seen once. V dropped 6 bases and J dropped 4 bases, with 19 bases sitting between them. Germline CDR1 SQVTM, CDR2 ANQGSEA. This CDR3 has 16 amino acids. The material sequenced was peripheral blood. This TCR derives from a man between 65 and 85 years old with acute or convalescent COVID-19. The chain combines TRBV29-1 with TRBJ2-6, with D maybe TRBD2 (6 bases). This CDR3 reads CSVGPGGAGGANVLTF. DNA for the CDR3: TGCAGCGTCGGACCGGGCGGGGCTGGAGGGGCCAACGTCCTGACTTTC.